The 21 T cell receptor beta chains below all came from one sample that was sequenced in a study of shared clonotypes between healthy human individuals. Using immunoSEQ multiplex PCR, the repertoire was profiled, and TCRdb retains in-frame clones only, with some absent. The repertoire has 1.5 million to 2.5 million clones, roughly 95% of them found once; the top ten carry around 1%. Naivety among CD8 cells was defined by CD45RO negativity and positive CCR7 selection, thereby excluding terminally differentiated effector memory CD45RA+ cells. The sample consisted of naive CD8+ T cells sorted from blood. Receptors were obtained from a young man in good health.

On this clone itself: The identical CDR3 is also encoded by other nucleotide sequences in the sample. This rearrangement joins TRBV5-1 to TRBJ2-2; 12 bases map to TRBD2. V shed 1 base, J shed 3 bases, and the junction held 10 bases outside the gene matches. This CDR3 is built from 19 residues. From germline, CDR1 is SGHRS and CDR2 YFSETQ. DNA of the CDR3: TGCGCCAGCAGCTTGCGGGCTAGCGGGAGGGCCTTGGACACCGGGGAGCTGTTTTTT. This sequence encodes CASSLRASGRALDTGELFF.

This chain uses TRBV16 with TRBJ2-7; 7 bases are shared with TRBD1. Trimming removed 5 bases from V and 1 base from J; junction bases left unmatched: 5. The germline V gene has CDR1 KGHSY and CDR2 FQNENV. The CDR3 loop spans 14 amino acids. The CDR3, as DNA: TGTGCCAGCAGCGGACAGGAGGATTCCTACGAGCAGTACTTC. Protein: CASSGQEDSYEQYF.

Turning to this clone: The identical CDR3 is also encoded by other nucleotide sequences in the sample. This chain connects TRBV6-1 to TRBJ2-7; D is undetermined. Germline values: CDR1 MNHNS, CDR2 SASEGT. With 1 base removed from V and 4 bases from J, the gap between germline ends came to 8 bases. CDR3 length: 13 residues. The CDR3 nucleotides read TGTGCCAGCAGTGAAGGGGCCACTTACGAGCAGTACTTC. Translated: CASSEGATYEQYF.

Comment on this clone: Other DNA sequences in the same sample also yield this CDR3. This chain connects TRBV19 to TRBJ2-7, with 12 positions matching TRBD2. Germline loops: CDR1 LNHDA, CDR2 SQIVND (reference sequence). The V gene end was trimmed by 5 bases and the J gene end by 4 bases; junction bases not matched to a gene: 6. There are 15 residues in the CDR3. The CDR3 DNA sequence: TGTGCCAGTAGTCCTGGGACTAGCGGGCGGTACGAGCAGTACTTC. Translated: CASSPGTSGRYEQYF.

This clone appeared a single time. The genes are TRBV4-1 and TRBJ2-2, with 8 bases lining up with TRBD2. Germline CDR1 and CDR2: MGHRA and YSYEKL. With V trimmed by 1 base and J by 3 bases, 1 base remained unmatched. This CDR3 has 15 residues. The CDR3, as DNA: TGCGCCAGCAGCCAAGCCGGGAGGGACACCGGGGAGCTGTTTTTT. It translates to CASSQAGRDTGELFF.

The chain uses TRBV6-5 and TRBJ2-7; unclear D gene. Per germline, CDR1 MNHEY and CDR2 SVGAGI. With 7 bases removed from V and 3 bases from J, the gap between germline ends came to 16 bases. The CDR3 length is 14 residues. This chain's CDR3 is CASTPTGRYYEQYF. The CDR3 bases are TGTGCCAGCACTCCCACGGGCAGATACTACGAGCAGTACTTC.

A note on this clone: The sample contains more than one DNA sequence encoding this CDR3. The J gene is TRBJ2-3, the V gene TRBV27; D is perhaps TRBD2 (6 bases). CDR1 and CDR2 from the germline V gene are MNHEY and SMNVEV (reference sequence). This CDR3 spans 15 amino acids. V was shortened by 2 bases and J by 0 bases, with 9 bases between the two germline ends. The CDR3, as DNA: TGTGCCAGCAGTTTAGGCCGGGGGAGCACAGATACGCAGTATTTT. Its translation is CASSLGRGSTDTQYF.

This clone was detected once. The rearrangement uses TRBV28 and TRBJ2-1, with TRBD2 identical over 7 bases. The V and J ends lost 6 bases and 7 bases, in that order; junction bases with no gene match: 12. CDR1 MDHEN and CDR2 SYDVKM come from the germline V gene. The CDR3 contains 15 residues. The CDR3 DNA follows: TGTGCCAGCAGCGGGACTACTGGTACGCAAAATGAGCAGTTCTTC. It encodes CASSGTTGTQNEQFF.

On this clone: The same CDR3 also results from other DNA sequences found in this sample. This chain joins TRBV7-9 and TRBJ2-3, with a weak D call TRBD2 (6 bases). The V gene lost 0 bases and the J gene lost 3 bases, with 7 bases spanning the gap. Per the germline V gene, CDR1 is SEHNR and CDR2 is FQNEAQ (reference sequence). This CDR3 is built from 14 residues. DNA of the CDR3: TGTGCCAGCAGCTTAGCGGGGGGTACAGATACGCAGTATTTT. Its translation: CASSLAGGTDTQYF.

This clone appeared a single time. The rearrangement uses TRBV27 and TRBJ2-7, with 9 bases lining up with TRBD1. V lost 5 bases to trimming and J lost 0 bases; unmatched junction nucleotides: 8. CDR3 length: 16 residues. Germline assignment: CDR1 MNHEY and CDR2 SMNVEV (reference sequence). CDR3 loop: CASSQIQGAISYEQYF. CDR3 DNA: TGTGCCAGCAGTCAAATACAGGGGGCGATCTCCTACGAGCAGTACTTC.

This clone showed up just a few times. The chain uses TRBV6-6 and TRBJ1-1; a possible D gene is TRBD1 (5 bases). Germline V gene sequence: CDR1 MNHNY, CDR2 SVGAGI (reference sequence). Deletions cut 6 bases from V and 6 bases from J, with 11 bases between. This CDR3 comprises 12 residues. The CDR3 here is CASSPDIAEAFF. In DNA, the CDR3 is TGTGCCAGCAGCCCGGACATCGCTGAAGCTTTCTTT.

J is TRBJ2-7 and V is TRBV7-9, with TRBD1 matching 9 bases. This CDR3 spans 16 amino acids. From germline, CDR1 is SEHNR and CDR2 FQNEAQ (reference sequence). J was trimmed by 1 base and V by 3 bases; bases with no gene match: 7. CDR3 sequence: CASSFRDREESYEQYF. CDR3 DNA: TGTGCCAGCAGCTTCCGGGACAGGGAAGAGTCCTACGAGCAGTACTTC.

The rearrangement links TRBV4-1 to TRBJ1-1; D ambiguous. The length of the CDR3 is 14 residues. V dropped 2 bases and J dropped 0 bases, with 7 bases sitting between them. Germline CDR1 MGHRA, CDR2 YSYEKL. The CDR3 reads CASSQSYLNTEAFF. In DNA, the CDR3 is TGCGCCAGCAGCCAATCATACCTGAACACTGAAGCTTTCTTT.

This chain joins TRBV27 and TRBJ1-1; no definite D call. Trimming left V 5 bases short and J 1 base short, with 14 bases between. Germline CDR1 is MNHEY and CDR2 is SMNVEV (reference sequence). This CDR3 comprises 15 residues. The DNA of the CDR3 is TGTGCCAGCAGTCCAACGCGGTACCCGAACACTGAAGCTTTCTTT. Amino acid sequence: CASSPTRYPNTEAFF.

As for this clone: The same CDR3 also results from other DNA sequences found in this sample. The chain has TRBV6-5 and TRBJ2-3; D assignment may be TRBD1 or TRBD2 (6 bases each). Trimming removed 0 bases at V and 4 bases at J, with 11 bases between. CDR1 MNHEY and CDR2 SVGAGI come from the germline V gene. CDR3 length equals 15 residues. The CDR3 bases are TGTGCCAGCAGTTACTCAGGGGGGTTGGCAGATACGCAGTATTTT. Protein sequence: CASSYSGGLADTQYF.

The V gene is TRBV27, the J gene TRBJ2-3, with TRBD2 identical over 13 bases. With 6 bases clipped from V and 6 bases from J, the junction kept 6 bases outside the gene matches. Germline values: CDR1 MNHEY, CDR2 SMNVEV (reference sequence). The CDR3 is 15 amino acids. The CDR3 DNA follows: TGTGCCAGCAGCCCCGGGACTAGCGGGGAGGATACGCAGTATTTT. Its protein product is CASSPGTSGEDTQYF.

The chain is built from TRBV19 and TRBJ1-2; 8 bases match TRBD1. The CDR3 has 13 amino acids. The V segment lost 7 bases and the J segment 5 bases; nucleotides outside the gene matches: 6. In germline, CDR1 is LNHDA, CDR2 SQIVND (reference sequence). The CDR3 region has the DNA TGTGCCAGTACTTGGGACAGGAGATATGGCTACACCTTC. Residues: CASTWDRRYGYTF.

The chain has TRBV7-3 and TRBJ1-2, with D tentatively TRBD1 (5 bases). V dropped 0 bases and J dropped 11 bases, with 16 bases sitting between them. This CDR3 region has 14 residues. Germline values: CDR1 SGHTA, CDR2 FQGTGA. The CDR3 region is CASSLTQGGPEYTF. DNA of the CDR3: TGTGCCAGCAGCTTAACCCAGGGTGGCCCCGAATACACCTTC.

The CDR3 protein is CASSHPGRAGDTDTQYF. In DNA form, the CDR3 reads TGTGCCAGCAGCCACCCTGGGCGAGCGGGGGACACAGATACGCAGTATTTT. The chain links TRBV11-2 to TRBJ2-3, with 8 bases that match TRBD2. The V gene's germline CDR1 is SGHAT and CDR2 FQNNGV. This CDR3 comprises 17 residues. With V trimmed by 5 bases and J by 2 bases, 12 bases remained unmatched.

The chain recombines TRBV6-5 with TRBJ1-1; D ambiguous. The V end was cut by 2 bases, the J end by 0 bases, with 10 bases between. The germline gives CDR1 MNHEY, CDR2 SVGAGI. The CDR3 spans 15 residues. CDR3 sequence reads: CASSYAVPMNTEAFF. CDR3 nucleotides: TGTGCCAGCAGTTACGCGGTCCCCATGAACACTGAAGCTTTCTTT.

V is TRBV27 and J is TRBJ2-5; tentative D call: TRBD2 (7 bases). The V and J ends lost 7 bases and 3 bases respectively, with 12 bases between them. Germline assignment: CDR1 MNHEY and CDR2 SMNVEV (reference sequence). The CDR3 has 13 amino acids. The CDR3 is CASKRGGKETQYF. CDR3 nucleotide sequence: TGTGCCAGCAAAAGGGGGGGAAAAGAGACCCAGTACTTC.